Sequencing of this TCR beta chain was carried out in a study of OX40 agonist ivuxolimab in advanced cancers. Study-wide background: Participants, about 83% male, averaged roughly 60 years of age, ranging from roughly 20 to 85.

This CDR3 is built from 13 residues. Deletions cut 5 bases from V and 8 bases from J, with 14 bases between. CDR1 and CDR2 (germline): MNHNY, SVGAGI (reference sequence). Study observations and caveats: CD8+ T cells showed, on average, more clonal expansion than CD4+ cells. Dosing at 0.1 to 3.0 mg/kg was accompanied by clonal expansion of CD4+ and CD8+ blood T cells by week 6.

This clone was found once. Its antigen is still unknown. Method: immunoSEQ multiplex PCR; TCRdb's copy keeps in-frame clones and lacks some. The sample has 90,000 to 130,000 clones; approximately 90% are singletons. The origin of this receptor is an adult with an advanced solid tumor such as melanoma, head and neck, liver or kidney cancer. Sequenced material: CD4+ or CD8+ T cells sorted from blood, taken in a trial of the OX40 agonist ivuxolimab. The chain is built from TRBV6-6 and TRBJ2-3, with a tentative D call TRBD1 (5 bases). Written as DNA, the CDR3 is TGTGCCAGCAGTCTCTACGCGCAGGGTACGCAGTATTTT. It codes for CASSLYAQGTQYF.